The 5 T cell receptor beta chains in this list originate from one sample, sequenced in a study of T cell responses to AZD1222 COVID-19 vaccine. The assay was immunoSEQ multiplex PCR, and TCRdb's table has in-frame clones only and misses some. The sample holds 140,000 or so clones, 80% to 90% seen once. Specimen: peripheral blood, collected on day 0 of AZD1222 vaccination. These receptors came from an adult in good health.

V is TRBV19 and J is TRBJ1-5, with D possibly matching TRBD1 (5 bases). The germline gives CDR1 LNHDA, CDR2 SQIVND (reference sequence). With 9 bases removed from V and 6 bases from J, the gap between germline ends came to 15 bases. The CDR3 spans 13 residues. The CDR3 reads CASARAGPQPQHF. Here the CDR3 DNA reads TGTGCCAGCGCGAGGGCAGGGCCTCAGCCCCAGCATTTT.

The chain is built from TRBV28 and TRBJ2-7; TRBD2 aligns across 8 bases. With V trimmed by 5 bases and J by 3 bases, 9 bases remained unmatched. The CDR3 totals 15 residues. Germline V gene data show CDR1 as MDHEN and CDR2 as SYDVKM. The DNA for the CDR3 is TGTGCCAGCAGTACCCCCTCGAGCGGGAGCTACGAGCAGTACTTC. Encoded protein: CASSTPSSGSYEQYF.

This sequence joins TRBV30 and TRBJ2-1, with D possibly matching TRBD2 (7 bases). V lost 0 bases, J lost 6 bases, and 12 bases lay in between. Germline V gene sequence: CDR1 GTSNPN, CDR2 SVGIG (reference sequence). CDR3 length: 14 residues. The CDR3 DNA sequence: TGTGCCTGGAGTGTAGGCGGGGGCGTCAATGAGCAGTTCTTC. It codes for CAWSVGGGVNEQFF.

The V gene is TRBV6-5, the J gene TRBJ1-2, with 10 bases aligning to TRBD1. The CDR3 loop spans 14 amino acids. V was pared by 5 bases and J by 7 bases, with 7 bases of the junction left unmatched. The germline gives CDR1 MNHEY, CDR2 SVGAGI. The DNA of the CDR3 is TGTGCCAGCAGTATCACGTGGACAGGGGGTGGCTACACCTTC. Protein sequence: CASSITWTGGGYTF.

This rearrangement joins TRBV4-2 to TRBJ2-5; the D is unclear. The ends were cut back, 1 base at V and 5 bases at J, with 8 bases in the middle. The germline gives CDR1 LGHNA, CDR2 YNFKEQ. CDR3 length equals 13 residues. The CDR3 protein is CASSQGPGETQYF. The CDR3 DNA is TGTGCCAGCAGCCAAGGCCCTGGGGAGACCCAGTACTTC.